This TCR beta chain was sequenced in a study of blood T cell repertoires in COVID-19. Study-level background: COVID-19 samples collected from the United States, Italy and Spain covered acute and convalescent phases. PBMCs, B-cell-depleted T cells, or T cells provided the cDNA or gDNA that made up the material.

Germline CDR1 LNHDA, CDR2 SQIVND (reference sequence). This CDR3 has 14 amino acids. Trimming cost V 10 bases and J 4 bases, with 16 bases left between them. As handled by the study authors: Reference gene primers were amplified, and this amplification served to estimate nucleated cell counts. Assay used: immunoSEQ multiplex PCR; TCRdb lists only in-frame clones, some missing. The DNA was the basis for D and trimming; V, J and clone size are from that table. The sample has some 120,000 clones, approximately 81% seen once. The sequencing sample was made of peripheral blood. This TCR was recovered from a man aged 35 to 55 with acute or convalescent COVID-19. The chain couples TRBV19 to TRBJ2-2; the D gene is possibly TRBD1 (6 bases). The CDR3 sequence is CATSSQGGTGELFF. CDR3 nucleotide sequence: TGTGCCACCTCCTCTCAAGGGGGCACCGGGGAGCTGTTTTTT.